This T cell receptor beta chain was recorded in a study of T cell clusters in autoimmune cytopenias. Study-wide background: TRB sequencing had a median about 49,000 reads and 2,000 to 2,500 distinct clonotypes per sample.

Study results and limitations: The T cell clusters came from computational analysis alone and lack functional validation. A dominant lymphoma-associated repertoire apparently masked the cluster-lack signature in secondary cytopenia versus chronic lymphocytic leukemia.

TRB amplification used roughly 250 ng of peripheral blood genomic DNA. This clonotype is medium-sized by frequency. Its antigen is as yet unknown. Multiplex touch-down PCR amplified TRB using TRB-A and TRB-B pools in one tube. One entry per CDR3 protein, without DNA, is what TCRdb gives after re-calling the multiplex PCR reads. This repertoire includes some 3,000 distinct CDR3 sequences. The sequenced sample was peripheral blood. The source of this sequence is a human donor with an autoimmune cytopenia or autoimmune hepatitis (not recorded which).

This CDR3 reads CATNEGASTDTQYF. The chain uses TRBV15 and TRBJ2-3. The CDR3 runs 14 residues. The germline V gene has CDR1 LNHNV and CDR2 YYDKDF (reference sequence).